This T cell receptor (beta chain) was recovered during a study of cytomegalovirus exposure and HLA in healthy donors. General study results and limits: From TCR beta sequences, most subjects' HLA-A and HLA-B alleles were reportedly predicted accurately.

Germline values: CDR1 LGHNA, CDR2 YNFKEQ. The CDR3 length is 17 residues. Healthy people donating bone marrow made up the donors. Use of 60 Vbeta and 13 Jbeta primers characterized the PCR. Generated by immunoSEQ multiplex PCR, the TCRdb table keeps only in-frame clones and is missing some. The repertoire has about 94,000 clones, about 75% of them found once; the top ten carry around 7%. This clone was detected only once. Its target is not known. The sequenced sample was PBMCs. The TCR comes from a man aged 35 to 55 in good health and CMV-seropositive. The chain uses TRBV4-2 and TRBJ2-5; 11 nucleotides align to TRBD1. The J call may be wrong; the DNA end is better matched by TRBJ2-7. CDR3 residues: CASSQENTGQGAYEQYF. The CDR3 DNA is TGTGCCAGCAGCCAAGAGAATACGGGACAGGGGGCCTACGAGCAGTACTTC.